This T cell receptor (beta chain) was found in a study of CXCR3-negative and CXCR3-positive naive CD8 T cells. The authors made the TRB cDNA libraries by 5' RACE using UMI labels. After re-calling the 5' RACE reads, TCRdb lists one entry per CDR3 protein, DNA absent. The sample totals over 100,000 distinct CDR3 sequences. Per germline, CDR1 SNHLY and CDR2 FYNNEI. CDR3 length: 12 residues. Material: naive CXCR3- CD8+ T cells from blood. Subset in this sample: CD45RO-CCR7+CD27+CD95- naive CD8+ T cells lacking CXCR3 (TNR3-). The gene calls are TRBV2 and TRBJ2-7. The clonotype was recovered from a human donor in good health. Some clones in this sample may be carry-over from other donors' samples. The CDR3 region is CASRDIFWQQYF.